Listed below are T cell receptor beta chains from one sample, sequenced in a study of post-analysis software for immune sequencing data. Using its own MiXCR run on the PCR reads, TCRdb lists one record per CDR3 protein. This table has fewer than 600,000 distinct CDR3 sequences, approximately 45% appearing once. The sample consisted of blood. The receptors shown here come from a girl aged 5-17 years with multiple sclerosis. Each CDR3 is given with its conserved first and last residue. D genes are given only for firm matches. The size entry is marked missing in some rows and otherwise reads once, few, many or a size class.

clone size	D gene	V gene	J gene	CDR3 protein	CDR3 DNA
-	-	TRBV29-1	TRBJ1-1	CSVGPGFTEAFF	TGCAGCGTTGGGCCGGGGTTTACTGAAGCTTTCTTT
few	-	TRBV10-3	TRBJ2-7	CAISEFEGVASEQYF	TGTGCCATCAGTGAGTTTGAGGGAGTAGCCTCCGAGCAGTACTTC
-	TRBD2	TRBV2	TRBJ2-1	CATGLAERRYYNEQFF	TGTGCCACCGGACTAGCTGAGAGGCGGTACTACAATGAGCAGTTCTTC
-	TRBD1	TRBV20-1	TRBJ2-7	CSANTVQGASSYEQYF	TGCAGTGCTAACACGGTACAGGGGGCAAGCTCCTACGAGCAGTACTTC
-	TRBD2	TRBV6-5	TRBJ2-7	CASSYSTSCGRSSGHEQYF	TGTGCCAGCAGTTACTCGACCTCCTGCGGGAGGTCCTCAGGGCACGAGCAGTACTTC
-	-	TRBV6-1	TRBJ2-7	CASSEKTGAPYEQYF	TGTGCCAGCAGTGAAAAGACAGGTGCCCCCTACGAGCAGTACTTC
-	-	TRBV28	TRBJ2-1	CASSRGDGDYNEQFF	TGTGCCAGCAGTAGGGGGGACGGTGATTACAATGAGCAGTTCTTC
-	-	TRBV9	TRBJ2-1	CASSVEVHHSGDEQFF	TGTGCCAGCAGCGTAGAAGTTCACCATTCTGGCGATGAGCAGTTCTTC
few	TRBD2	TRBV7-3	TRBJ2-1	CASSPSGTSGGNEQFF	TGTGCCAGCAGCCCCTCCGGGACTAGCGGGGGCAATGAGCAGTTCTTC
few	TRBD2	TRBV12-3/TRBV12-4	TRBJ2-5	CASTSLSGRGETQYF	TGTGCCAGCACCTCACTTAGCGGGAGGGGAGAGACCCAGTACTTC
-	TRBD2	TRBV7-9	TRBJ2-7	CASSPTGLAGLETRYF	TGTGCCAGCAGCCCCACCGGGCTAGCGGGGTTAGAGACCCGGTACTTC
-	TRBD1	TRBV28	TRBJ2-7	CASSLSGTGQYEQYF	TGTGCCAGCAGTTTATCAGGGACAGGGCAATACGAGCAGTACTTC
few	TRBD1	TRBV29-1	TRBJ2-7	CSVEGTGFVQYF	TGCAGCGTTGAGGGGACAGGGTTTGTGCAGTACTTC
-	TRBD1	TRBV6-6	TRBJ1-5	CASSYKTGDGNQPQHF	TGTGCCAGCAGTTATAAGACAGGGGATGGCAATCAGCCCCAGCATTTT
-	-	TRBV28	TRBJ2-7	CASSQRRAMISYEQYF	TGTGCCAGCAGCCAACGTCGGGCCATGATCTCCTACGAGCAGTACTTC
few	TRBD2	TRBV24-1	TRBJ2-1	CATSDLRSGTSGNNEQFF	TGTGCCACCAGTGATTTGCGAAGTGGGACTAGCGGAAACAATGAGCAGTTCTTC
-	-	TRBV24-1	TRBJ1-1	CATSEGRGFEAFF	TGTGCCACCAGTGAAGGGCGGGGATTTGAAGCTTTCTTT
-	TRBD2	TRBV27	TRBJ2-7	CASSETGTRPYEQYF	TGTGCCAGCAGTGAAACCGGGACTAGGCCCTACGAGCAGTACTTC
-	TRBD1	TRBV29-1	TRBJ2-1	CSGTGASYEQFF	TGCAGCGGTACAGGGGCCTCCTACGAGCAGTTCTTC
-	TRBD1	TRBV12-3/TRBV12-4	TRBJ1-5	CASSYTGGDQPQHF	TGTGCCAGCAGTTATACAGGGGGCGACCAGCCCCAGCATTTT
-	-	TRBV20-1	TRBJ2-7	CSARVGGTPQYEQYF	TGCAGTGCTAGAGTGGGCGGGACCCCTCAATACGAGCAGTACTTC
-	-	TRBV3-1	TRBJ2-1	CASSQLTTNEQFF	TGTGCCAGCAGCCAATTAACTACCAATGAGCAGTTCTTC
-	TRBD1	TRBV6-5	TRBJ2-1	CASGKGAASFEQFF	TGTGCCAGCGGGAAGGGGGCAGCATCGTTTGAGCAGTTCTTC
few	TRBD1	TRBV11-2	TRBJ1-1	CASSLDHWAGGKRNTEAFF	TGTGCCAGCAGCTTAGATCACTGGGCAGGGGGCAAGAGGAACACTGAAGCTTTCTTT
few	-	TRBV4-1	TRBJ1-2	CASSPSRGRNPSGYTF	TGCGCCAGTAGCCCCTCCCGCGGACGAAACCCTAGTGGCTACACCTTC
few	-	TRBV9	TRBJ2-6	CASGSGAGANVLTF	TGTGCCAGCGGCTCCGGGGCTGGGGCCAACGTCCTGACTTTC
once	-	TRBV21-1	TRBJ2-2	CASSNDVGTRNTGELFF	TGTGCCAGCAGCAACGACGTGGGGACTCGGAACACCGGGGAGCTGTTTTTT
-	TRBD2	TRBV12-3/TRBV12-4	TRBJ2-3	CASSLGGTSADAQYF	TGTGCCAGCAGTTTGGGCGGAACTAGCGCAGATGCGCAATATTTT
-	TRBD2	TRBV14	TRBJ2-1	CASSRLLASGGNEQFF	TGTGCCAGCAGCCGACTCCTGGCTAGCGGGGGAAATGAGCAGTTCTTC
few	-	TRBV27	TRBJ1-5	CASSLVGAPQNQPQHF	TGTGCCAGCAGCCTGGTAGGGGCTCCGCAAAATCAGCCCCAGCATTTT
-	TRBD2	TRBV6-2/TRBV6-3	TRBJ2-4	CASRGSAGTSGVLYVQYF	TGTGCCAGCAGGGGTTCCGCCGGGACTAGCGGGGTCCTCTACGTGCAGTACTTC
-	TRBD1	TRBV2	TRBJ2-1	CASRGDRVSAYNEQFF	TGTGCCAGCAGGGGAGACAGGGTAAGCGCCTACAATGAGCAGTTCTTC
-	-	TRBV28	TRBJ1-5	CASSFPGLGNQPQHF	TGTGCCAGCAGTTTTCCGGGACTGGGCAATCAGCCCCAGCATTTT
-	-	TRBV20-1	TRBJ2-3	CSAKSGSGTDTQYF	TGCAGTGCTAAATCCGGGAGTGGTACAGATACGCAGTATTTT
-	TRBD2	TRBV5-1	TRBJ2-7	CASRSGASSYEQYF	TGCGCCAGTCGAAGCGGGGCAAGCTCCTACGAGCAGTACTTC
-	-	TRBV29-1	TRBJ2-1	CSVNRARSYNGQFF	TGCAGCGTGAACAGAGCTCGCTCCTACAATGGGCAGTTCTTC
-	-	TRBV9	TRBJ1-5	CASSVDMYNQPQHF	TGTGCCAGCAGCGTAGATATGTACAATCAGCCCCAGCATTTT
-	TRBD1	TRBV6-2/TRBV6-3	TRBJ2-4	CASRYDRDKNIQYF	TGTGCCAGCAGGTACGACAGGGACAAAAACATTCAGTACTTC
-	TRBD1	TRBV10-3	TRBJ1-4	CAIGRDSNEKLFF	TGTGCCATCGGCCGGGACAGTAATGAAAAACTGTTTTTT
-	-	TRBV11-2	TRBJ2-7	CASSLDGFGSSYEQYF	TGTGCCAGCAGCTTAGATGGTTTCGGGAGCTCCTACGAGCAGTACTTC
few	TRBD1	TRBV20-1	TRBJ1-2	CSAVSGQGATNYGYTF	TGCAGTGCTGTTTCGGGACAGGGGGCAACTAACTATGGCTACACCTTC
-	TRBD2	TRBV6-6	TRBJ2-1	CASSYLAGGPENEQFF	TGTGCCAGCAGTTACCTAGCGGGAGGGCCGGAGAATGAGCAGTTCTTC
few	TRBD2	TRBV12-3/TRBV12-4	TRBJ2-3	CASSLSAGGVTDTQYF	TGTGCCAGCAGTTTATCAGCGGGAGGAGTCACAGATACGCAGTATTTT
-	TRBD2	TRBV5-1	TRBJ2-1	CASSLQTSGSLDAQFF	TGCGCCAGCAGCCTGCAGACTAGCGGGAGTTTAGATGCACAGTTCTTC
-	-	TRBV29-1	TRBJ2-7	CSVPTGPPSEQYF	TGCAGCGTCCCCACAGGCCCCCCTAGCGAGCAGTACTTC
few	TRBD2	TRBV28	TRBJ2-7	CASLRLADYEQYF	TGTGCCAGCCTCCGACTAGCCGACTACGAGCAGTACTTC
-	TRBD1	TRBV6-5	TRBJ1-2	CASNPGQGLYYGYTF	TGTGCCAGCAATCCGGGACAGGGGTTGTACTATGGCTACACCTTC